This TCR beta chain was identified in a study of metastatic and nonmetastatic thyroid tumors. Study details: Comparison of repertoires was carried out across blood and tumor or nodule tissue from malignant and benign thyroid patients.

All patients were untreated before thyroid surgery. This CDR3 is built from 13 residues. Germline values: CDR1 WNHNN, CDR2 SYGVQD (reference sequence). Trimming took off 2 bases at V and 7 bases at J, with 11 bases between the two ends. This clone came up a few times. The target antigen is unknown. Notes on the study in general: Reports indicated that malignant thyroid tumors showed significantly higher TCR beta diversity than benign nodules did, in blood and tumor.

Authors' data handling: To classify distant metastasis in papillary thyroid cancer, a model was built from CDR3 differences across clinicopathological groups. Via MiXCR, TCRdb re-called the PCR reads. The V and J calls were not made by the authors but by TCRdb's processing. The sample lists tens of thousands of clones, over 10% occurring once. This sequence was found in a female donor with papillary thyroid cancer or a benign thyroid nodule (not recorded which). Some clones in this sample may be carry-over from other donors' samples. Sequences were obtained from blood. The V call is TRBV10-1, the J call TRBJ1-2; D gene uncertain. The CDR3 loop is CASSEGPGLGYTF. In DNA, the CDR3 is TGCGCCAGCAGTGAGGGGCCAGGCCTTGGCTACACCTTC.